This paragraph reports one TCR beta chain. The CDR3 is 12 amino acids. Per the germline V gene, CDR1 is LNHDA and CDR2 is SQIVND (reference sequence). The source of the sample is a study of T cell changes during pregnancy in multiple sclerosis. Repertoires were generated with immunoSEQ multiplex PCR, while TCRdb's copy carries only in-frame clones and drops some. The table shows 45,000 to 65,000 clones, with 92% occurring only once. The receptor comes from a female donor with multiple sclerosis, enrolled in a pregnancy study. The material sequenced was CD4+ T cells from peripheral blood mononuclear cells, taken in the third trimester of pregnancy. This chain links TRBV19 with TRBJ1-6; no clear D. The CDR3 nucleotides read TGTGCAGCCTCGTCCTATAATTCACCCCTCCACTTT. Its translation is CAASSYNSPLHF.